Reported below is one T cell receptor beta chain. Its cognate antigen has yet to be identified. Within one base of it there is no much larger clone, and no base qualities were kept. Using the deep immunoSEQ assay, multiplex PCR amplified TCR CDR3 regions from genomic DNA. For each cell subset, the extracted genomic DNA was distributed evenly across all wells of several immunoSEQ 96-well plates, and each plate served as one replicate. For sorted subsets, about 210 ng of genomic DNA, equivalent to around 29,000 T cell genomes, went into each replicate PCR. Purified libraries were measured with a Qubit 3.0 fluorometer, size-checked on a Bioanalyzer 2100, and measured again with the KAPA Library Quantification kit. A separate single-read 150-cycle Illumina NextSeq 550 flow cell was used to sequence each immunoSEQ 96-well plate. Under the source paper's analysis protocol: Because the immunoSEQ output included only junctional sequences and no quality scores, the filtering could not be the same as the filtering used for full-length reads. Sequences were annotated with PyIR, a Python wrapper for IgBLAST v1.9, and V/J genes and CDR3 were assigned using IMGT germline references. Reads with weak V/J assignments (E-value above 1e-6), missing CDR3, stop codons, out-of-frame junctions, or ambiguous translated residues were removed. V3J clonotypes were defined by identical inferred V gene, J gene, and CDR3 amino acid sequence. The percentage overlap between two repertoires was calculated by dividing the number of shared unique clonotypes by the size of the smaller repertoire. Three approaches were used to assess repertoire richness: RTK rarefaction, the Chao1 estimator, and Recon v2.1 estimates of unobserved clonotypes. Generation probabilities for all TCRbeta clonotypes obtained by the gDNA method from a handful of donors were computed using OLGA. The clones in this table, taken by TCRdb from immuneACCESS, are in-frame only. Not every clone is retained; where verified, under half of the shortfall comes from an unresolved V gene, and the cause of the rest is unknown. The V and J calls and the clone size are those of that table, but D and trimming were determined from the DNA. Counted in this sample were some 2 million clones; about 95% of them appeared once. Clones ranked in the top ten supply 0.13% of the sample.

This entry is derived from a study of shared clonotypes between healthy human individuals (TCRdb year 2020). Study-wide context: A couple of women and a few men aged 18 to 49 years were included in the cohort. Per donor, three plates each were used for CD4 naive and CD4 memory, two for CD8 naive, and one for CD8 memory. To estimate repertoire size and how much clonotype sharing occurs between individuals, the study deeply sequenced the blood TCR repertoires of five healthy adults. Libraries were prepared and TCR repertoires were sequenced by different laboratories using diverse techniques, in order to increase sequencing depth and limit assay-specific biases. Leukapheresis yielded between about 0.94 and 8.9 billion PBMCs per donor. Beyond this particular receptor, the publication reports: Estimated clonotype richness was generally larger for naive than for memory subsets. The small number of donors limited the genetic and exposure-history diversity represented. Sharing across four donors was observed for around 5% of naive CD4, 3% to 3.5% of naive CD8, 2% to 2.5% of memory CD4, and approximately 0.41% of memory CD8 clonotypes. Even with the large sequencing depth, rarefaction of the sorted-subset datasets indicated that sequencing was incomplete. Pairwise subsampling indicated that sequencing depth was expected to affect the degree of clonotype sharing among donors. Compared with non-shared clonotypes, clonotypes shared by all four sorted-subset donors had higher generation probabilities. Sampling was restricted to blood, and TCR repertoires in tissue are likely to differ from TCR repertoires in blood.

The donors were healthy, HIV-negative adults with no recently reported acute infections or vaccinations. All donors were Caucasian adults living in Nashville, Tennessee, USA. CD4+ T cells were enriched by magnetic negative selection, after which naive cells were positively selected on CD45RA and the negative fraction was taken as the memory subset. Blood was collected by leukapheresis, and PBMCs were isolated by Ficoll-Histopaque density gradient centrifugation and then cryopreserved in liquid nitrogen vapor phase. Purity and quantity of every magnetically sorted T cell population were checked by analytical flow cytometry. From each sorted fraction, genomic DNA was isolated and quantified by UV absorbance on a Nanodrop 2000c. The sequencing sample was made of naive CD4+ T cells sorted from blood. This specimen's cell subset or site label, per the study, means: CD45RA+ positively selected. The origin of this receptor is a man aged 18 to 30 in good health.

The bases read TGTGCCAGCACGCGGGGAAGGGGCTATGGCTACACCTTC. The resulting protein is CASTRGRGYGYTF. The V and J segments used are TRBV6-5 and TRBJ1-2; the D region possibly corresponds to TRBD1 (5 bases align). V was cut back by 7 bases and J by 4 bases, leaving a gap of 13 bases between them. The germline V gene supplies CDR1 MNHEY and CDR2 SVGAGI. Inclusive of the bounding cysteine and phenylalanine, the CDR3 is 13 residues long. Left in the record is the CDR3 DNA by itself, 39 bases read in frame from the first base.